The 16 T cell receptor beta chains presented below share a single source sample, sequenced in a study of spatial heterogeneity in lung cancer. TCRdb reprocessed the 5' RACE reads with MiXCR, giving one entry per CDR3 protein. The sample shows almost 75,000 distinct CDR3 sequences, 10% to 15% of them seen only once. The time point here: sample taken at primary tumor resection. Unsorted whole RNA of tumor, nontumor lung or frozen PBMC was sequenced. Sequenced here: PBMCs, sampled at surgery. The receptors originated from a male donor with early-stage non-small cell lung cancer.

This clonotype turned up a few times. The chain combines TRBV6-2 or TRBV6-3 with TRBJ2-7; 9 nucleotides line up with TRBD2. Losses at the gene ends were 5 bases for V and 3 bases for J; bases not matched to a gene: 11. This CDR3 is 16 amino acids long. Germline V gene data show CDR1 as MNHEY and CDR2 as SVGEGT. The CDR3 is CASSTRSSGSVYEQYF. CDR3 coding DNA: TGTGCCAGCAGTACCCGTAGTAGCGGGAGTGTCTACGAGCAGTACTTC.

The gene calls are TRBV5-1 and TRBJ2-2; unclear D gene. V dropped 0 bases and J dropped 4 bases, with 10 bases sitting between them. Germline CDR1 reads SGHRS; CDR2 reads YFSETQ. This CDR3 has 15 amino acids. The CDR3: CASSLGFVGTGELFF. CDR3 coding DNA: TGCGCCAGCAGCTTGGGCTTTGTTGGCACCGGGGAGCTGTTTTTT. Full variable domain (rest looked up from reference TRBV5-1 and TRBJ2-2): KAGVTQTPRYLIKTRGQQVTLSCSPISGHRSVSWYQQTPGQGLQFLFEYFSETQRNKGNFPGRFSGRQFSNSRSEMNVSTLELGDSALYLCASSLGFVGTGELFFGEGSRLTVL.

CDR3 amino acids: CASSQDFRSYGYTF. CDR3 coding DNA: TGTGCCAGCAGCCAAGACTTCCGCTCCTATGGCTACACCTTC. The chain couples TRBV3-1 to TRBJ1-2; unclear D gene. The CDR3 spans 14 residues. With 0 bases removed from V and 4 bases from J, the gap between germline ends came to 9 bases. Germline V gene data show CDR1 as LGHDT and CDR2 as YNNKEL (reference sequence).

This clonotype showed up just a few times. The chain uses TRBV2 and TRBJ2-3, with 10 bases that match TRBD1. This CDR3 is 17 amino acids long. CDR1 is SNHLY and CDR2 is FYNNEI in the germline V gene. After removal of 1 base from V and 7 bases from J, the junction contained 11 bases not matched to a gene. CDR3 protein: CASSEVLRTGGSNTQYF. CDR3 in DNA: TGTGCCAGCAGTGAAGTACTTAGGACAGGGGGGAGTAATACGCAGTATTTT.

This chain links TRBV5-1 with TRBJ2-6; D might be TRBD1 (6 bases). V dropped 1 base and J dropped 0 bases, with 14 bases sitting between them. Germline V lookup: CDR1 SGHRS, CDR2 YFSETQ. This CDR3 region has 18 residues. CDR3 DNA: TGCGCCAGCAGCTTGCCGGACAGCGACTTCTCTGGGGCCAACGTCCTGACTTTC. Translation gives CASSLPDSDFSGANVLTF.

Many counts were recorded for this clonotype. The rearrangement links TRBV6-2 or TRBV6-3 to TRBJ1-6; the D is unclear. The CDR3 has 16 amino acids. Germline assignment: CDR1 MNHEY and CDR2 SVGEGT. V was clipped by 0 bases and J by 11 bases, with 17 bases between them. The CDR3 region is CASSYSKDSLTPPLHF. The CDR3 bases are TGTGCCAGCAGTTACTCGAAGGATTCACTCACCCCACCCCTCCACTTT.

This clonotype appeared many times. The chain has TRBV27 and TRBJ1-1, with TRBD1 as a possible D gene (6 bases). The CDR3 runs to 14 residues. CDR1 and CDR2 from the germline V gene are MNHEY and SMNVEV (reference sequence). V lost 5 bases and J 4 bases, leaving 14 bases between the germline ends. The DNA of the CDR3 is TGTGCCAGCAGTCGGACAGTGAAGGGCACTGAAGCTTTCTTT. This sequence encodes CASSRTVKGTEAFF.

The chain joins TRBV10-3 to TRBJ2-1; 8 nucleotides line up with TRBD2. The CDR3 contains 17 residues. Looked up from germline, CDR1 is ENHRY and CDR2 is SYGVKD. V trimming: 10 bases; J trimming: 3 bases; junction bases outside the gene matches: 17. The CDR3 protein is CATTGGGSGNDYNEQFF. The CDR3 DNA follows: TGTGCCACCACCGGTGGGGGTAGCGGGAATGACTACAATGAGCAGTTCTTC.

The gene calls are TRBV20-1 and TRBJ2-3; D is undetermined. Germline loops: CDR1 DFQATT, CDR2 SNEGSKA (reference sequence). V lost 1 base and J lost 1, with 3 bases in between. The CDR3 extends over 12 amino acids. The CDR3 spells CSARAGTDTQYF. As DNA, the CDR3 is TGCAGTGCTAGAGCGGGCACAGATACGCAGTATTTT.

This clonotype appeared a few times. The genes are TRBV20-1 and TRBJ1-1; perhaps TRBD1 as D (6 bases). This CDR3 is 13 amino acids long. CDR1 DFQATT and CDR2 SNEGSKA come from the germline V gene (reference sequence). V shed 3 bases and J shed 4 bases, with 12 bases lying between them. DNA for the CDR3: TGCAGTGCTAGTCCAGGGGATCGCACTGAAGCTTTCTTT. Protein sequence: CSASPGDRTEAFF.

This chain links TRBV5-1 with TRBJ2-5, with 7 bases that match TRBD2. Per germline, CDR1 SGHRS and CDR2 YFSETQ. The length of the CDR3 is 14 residues. The V and J ends lost 5 bases and 6 bases, in that order; junction bases with no gene match: 10. The CDR3 sequence: CASSPPGTTKTQYF. The CDR3 DNA reads as TGCGCCAGCAGTCCCCCCGGGACTACCAAGACCCAGTACTTC.

This clonotype occurred a few times. The chain joins TRBV7-9 to TRBJ2-3; 7 bases agree with TRBD2. The CDR3 is 15 amino acids. J gave up 4 bases and V 4 bases, and 8 bases lay outside the gene matches. The germline gives CDR1 SEHNR, CDR2 FQNEAQ (reference sequence). CDR3 sequence reads: CASSSGTTLPDTQYF. For the CDR3, the DNA is TGTGCCAGCAGCTCCGGGACTACCCTCCCAGATACGCAGTATTTT.

Of note for this clonotype: The conserved phenylalanine or tryptophan normally closing the CDR3 is absent here, so this likely arose from a read error. The DNA is left out, because the CDR3 cannot be placed on it with certainty; the CDR3 is given as TCRdb lists it. V and J are TRBV18 and TRBJ2-1; the D call of TRBD1 is as the table states it, not checked on the DNA. CDR1 KGHSH and CDR2 LQKENI come from the germline V gene. The CDR3 comprises 11 residues, both ends counted. The CDR3 sequence: CASSGTGAHLY.

This clonotype has just a few counts. V usage is TRBV7-9 and J usage is TRBJ2-5; 7 nucleotides match TRBD2. Trimming removed 8 bases from V and 7 bases from J; junction bases left unmatched: 13. Germline lookup yields CDR1 SEHNR and CDR2 FQNEAQ (reference sequence). The CDR3 sequence is 14 residues long. CDR3 sequence reads: CASEQGTGGGTQYF. The CDR3, as DNA: TGTGCCAGCGAACAAGGGACGGGCGGGGGGACCCAGTACTTC.

This clonotype was observed at least ten times. The chain has TRBV27 and TRBJ1-6; a possible D gene is TRBD1 (5 bases). This CDR3 has 17 residues. V lost 1 base and J 0 bases, leaving 10 bases between the germline ends. In germline, CDR1 is MNHEY, CDR2 SMNVEV (reference sequence). The CDR3 spells CASSLLAGSSYNSPLHF. As DNA, the CDR3 is TGTGCCAGCAGTTTATTGGCAGGGAGCTCCTATAATTCACCCCTCCACTTT.

This sequence joins TRBV5-8 and TRBJ1-1, with D possibly matching TRBD1 (6 bases). The CDR3 totals 13 residues. Germline CDR1 SGHTS, CDR2 YDEGEE. Between the trimmed V and J ends, which lost 4 bases and 4 bases, there was a span of 11 bases. The CDR3 reads CASSRGGLTEAFF. The CDR3 nucleotides read TGTGCCAGCAGCAGAGGGGGGCTCACTGAAGCTTTCTTT.